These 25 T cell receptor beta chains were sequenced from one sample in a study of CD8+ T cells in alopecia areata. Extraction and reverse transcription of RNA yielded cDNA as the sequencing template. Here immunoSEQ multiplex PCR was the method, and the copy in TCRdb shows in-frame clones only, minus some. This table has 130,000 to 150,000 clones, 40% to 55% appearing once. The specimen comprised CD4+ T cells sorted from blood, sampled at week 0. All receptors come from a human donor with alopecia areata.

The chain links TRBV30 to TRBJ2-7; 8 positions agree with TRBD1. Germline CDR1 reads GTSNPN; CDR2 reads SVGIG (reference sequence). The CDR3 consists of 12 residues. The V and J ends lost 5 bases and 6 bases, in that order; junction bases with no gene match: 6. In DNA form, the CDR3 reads TGTGCCTGGGCCGACAGGGGTCCCGAGCAGTACTTC. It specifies CAWADRGPEQYF.

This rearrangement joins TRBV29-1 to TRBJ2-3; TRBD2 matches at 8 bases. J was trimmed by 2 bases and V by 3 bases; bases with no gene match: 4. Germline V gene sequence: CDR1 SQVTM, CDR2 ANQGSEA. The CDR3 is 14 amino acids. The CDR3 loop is CSVDGGRYTDTQYF. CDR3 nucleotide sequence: TGCAGCGTTGACGGCGGGAGGTACACAGATACGCAGTATTTT.

The chain's CDR3 is CSIQGSGANVLTF. As DNA, the CDR3 is TGCAGCATACAGGGCTCTGGGGCCAACGTCCTGACTTTC. The gene calls are TRBV29-1 and TRBJ2-6, with D perhaps TRBD1 (6 bases). The V and J ends lost 8 bases and 0 bases respectively, with 8 bases between them. Germline CDR1 SQVTM, CDR2 ANQGSEA. The CDR3 length is 13 residues.

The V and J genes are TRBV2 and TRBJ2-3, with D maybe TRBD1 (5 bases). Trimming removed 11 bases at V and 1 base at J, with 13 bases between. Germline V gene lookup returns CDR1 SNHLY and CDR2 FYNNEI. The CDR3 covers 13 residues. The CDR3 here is CADKTDGTDTQYF. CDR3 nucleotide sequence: TGTGCCGACAAGACAGACGGCACAGATACGCAGTATTTT.

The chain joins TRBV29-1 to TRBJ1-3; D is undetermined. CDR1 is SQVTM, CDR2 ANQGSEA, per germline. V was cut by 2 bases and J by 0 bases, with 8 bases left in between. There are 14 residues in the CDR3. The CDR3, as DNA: TGCAGCGTTGAACAGCCGCTCTCTGGAAACACCATATATTTT. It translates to CSVEQPLSGNTIYF.

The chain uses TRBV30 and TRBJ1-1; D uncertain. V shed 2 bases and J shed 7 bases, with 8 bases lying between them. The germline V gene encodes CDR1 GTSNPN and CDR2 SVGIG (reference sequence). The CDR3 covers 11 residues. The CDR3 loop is CAWSRVFEAFF. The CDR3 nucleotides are TGTGCCTGGAGTCGGGTCTTTGAAGCTTTCTTT.

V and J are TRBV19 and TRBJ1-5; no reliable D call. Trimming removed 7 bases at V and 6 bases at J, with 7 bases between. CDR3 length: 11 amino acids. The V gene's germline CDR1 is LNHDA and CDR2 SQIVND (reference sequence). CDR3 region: CASTSGQPQHF. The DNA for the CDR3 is TGTGCCAGTACATCTGGTCAGCCCCAGCATTTT.

The CDR3 coding sequence is TGCGCCAGCAGCTTGGCCGGGGGAACCGGGGAGCTGTTTTTT. Protein product: CASSLAGGTGELFF. The V call is TRBV5-1, the J call TRBJ2-2; perhaps TRBD2 as D (6 bases). This CDR3 region has 14 residues. Per the germline V gene, CDR1 is SGHRS and CDR2 is YFSETQ. Trimming cost V 0 bases and J 5 bases, with 8 bases left between them.

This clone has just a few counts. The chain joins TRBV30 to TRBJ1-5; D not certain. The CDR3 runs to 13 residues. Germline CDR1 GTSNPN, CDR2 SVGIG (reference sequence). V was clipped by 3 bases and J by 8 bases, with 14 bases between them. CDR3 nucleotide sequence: TGTGCCTGGAGCGGTGGGGAAACAAAGCCCCAGCATTTT. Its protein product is CAWSGGETKPQHF.

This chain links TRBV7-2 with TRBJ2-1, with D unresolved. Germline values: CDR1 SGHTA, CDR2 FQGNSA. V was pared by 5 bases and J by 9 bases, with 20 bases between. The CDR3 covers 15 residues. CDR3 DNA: TGTGCCAGCAGCCCTAGTCATTTAGAGTATCTTGAGCAGTTCTTC. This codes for CASSPSHLEYLEQFF.

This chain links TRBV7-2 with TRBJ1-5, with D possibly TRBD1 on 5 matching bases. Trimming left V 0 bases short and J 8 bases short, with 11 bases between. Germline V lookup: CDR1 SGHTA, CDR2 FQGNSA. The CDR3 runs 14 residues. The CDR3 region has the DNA TGTGCCAGCAGCTTAGCGGTGCAGGGAAAGCCCCAGCATTTT. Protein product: CASSLAVQGKPQHF.

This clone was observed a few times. The DNA of the CDR3 is TGTGCCAGCAGTTTAGCTCGTAGCGGGAGAGTAGATACGCAGTATTTT. It yields the protein CASSLARSGRVDTQYF. This rearrangement joins TRBV28 to TRBJ2-3; the match to TRBD2 covers 9 bases. Germline V gene data show CDR1 as MDHEN and CDR2 as SYDVKM. Losses at the gene ends were 2 bases for V and 5 bases for J; bases not matched to a gene: 8. This CDR3 region has 16 residues.

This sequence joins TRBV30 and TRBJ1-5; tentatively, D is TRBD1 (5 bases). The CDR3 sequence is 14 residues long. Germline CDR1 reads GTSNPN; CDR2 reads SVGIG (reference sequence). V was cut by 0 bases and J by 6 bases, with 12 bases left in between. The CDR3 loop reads CAWSVGAGSQPQHF. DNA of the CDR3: TGTGCCTGGAGTGTCGGGGCCGGAAGTCAGCCCCAGCATTTT. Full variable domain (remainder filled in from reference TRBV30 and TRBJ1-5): SQTIHQWPATLVQPVGSPLSLECTVEGTSNPNLYWYRQAAGRGLQLLFYSVGIGQISSEVPQNLSASRPQDRQFILSSKKLLLSDSGFYLCAWSVGAGSQPQHFGDGTRLSIL.

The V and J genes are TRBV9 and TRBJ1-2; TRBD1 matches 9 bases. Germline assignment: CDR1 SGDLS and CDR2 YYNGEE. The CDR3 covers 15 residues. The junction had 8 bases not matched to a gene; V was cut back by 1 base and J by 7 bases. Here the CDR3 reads CASSVTGQGGAGYTF. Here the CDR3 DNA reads TGTGCCAGCAGCGTAACGGGACAGGGAGGTGCTGGCTACACCTTC.

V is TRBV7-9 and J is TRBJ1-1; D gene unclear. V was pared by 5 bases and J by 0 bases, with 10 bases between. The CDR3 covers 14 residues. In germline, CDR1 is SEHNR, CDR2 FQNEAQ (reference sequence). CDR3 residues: CASSLLRMNTEAFF. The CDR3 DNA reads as TGTGCCAGCAGCCTCCTAAGAATGAACACTGAAGCTTTCTTT. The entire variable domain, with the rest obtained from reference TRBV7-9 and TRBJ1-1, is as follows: DTGVSQNPRHKITKRGQNVTFRCDPISEHNRLYWYRQTLGQGPEFLTYFQNEAQLEKSRLLSDRFSAERPKGSFSTLEIQRTEQGDSAMYLCASSLLRMNTEAFFGQGTRLTVV.

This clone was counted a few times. CDR3 residues: CATSPERRNTGELFF. CDR3 sequence (DNA): TGTGCCACCAGCCCCGAGCGGAGAAACACCGGGGAGCTGTTTTTT. The V call is TRBV15, the J call TRBJ2-2; a weak D match, TRBD2 (5 bases). The CDR3 runs to 15 residues. Germline CDR1 reads LNHNV; CDR2 reads YYDKDF (reference sequence). Trimming took 5 bases from V and 2 from J, leaving 12 bases between them. Full variable domain (remainder filled in from reference TRBV15 and TRBJ2-2): DAMVIQNPRYQVTQFGKPVTLSCSQTLNHNVMYWYQQKSSQAPKLLFHYYDKDFNNEADTPDNFQSRRPNTSFCFLDIRSPGLGDTAMYLCATSPERRNTGELFFGEGSRLTVL.

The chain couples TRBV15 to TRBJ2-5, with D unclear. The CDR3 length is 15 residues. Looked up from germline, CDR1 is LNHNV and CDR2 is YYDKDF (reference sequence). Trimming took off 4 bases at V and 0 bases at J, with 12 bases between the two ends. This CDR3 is CATSNGPLYQETQYF. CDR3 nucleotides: TGTGCCACCAGCAACGGACCCTTGTACCAAGAGACCCAGTACTTC.

CDR3: CASSQDWGKGRNEQYF. In DNA form, the CDR3 reads TGTGCCAGCAGCCAAGATTGGGGGAAGGGGAGGAACGAGCAGTACTTC. The chain combines TRBV14 with TRBJ2-7; a weak D match, TRBD2 (6 bases). The CDR3 has 16 amino acids. Germline CDR1 SGHDN, CDR2 FVKESK. V lost 0 bases and J 5 bases, leaving 17 bases between the germline ends.

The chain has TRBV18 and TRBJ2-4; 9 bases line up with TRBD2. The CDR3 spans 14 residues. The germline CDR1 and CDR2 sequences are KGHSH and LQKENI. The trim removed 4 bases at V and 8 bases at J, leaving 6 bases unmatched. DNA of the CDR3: TGTGCCAGCTCACTGACCGTAGCGGGGGACATTCAGTACTTC. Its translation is CASSLTVAGDIQYF.

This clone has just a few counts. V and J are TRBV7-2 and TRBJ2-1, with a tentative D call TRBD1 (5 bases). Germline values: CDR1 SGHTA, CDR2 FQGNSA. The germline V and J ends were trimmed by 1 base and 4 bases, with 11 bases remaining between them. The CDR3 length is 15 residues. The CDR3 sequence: CASSLDDSSYNEQFF. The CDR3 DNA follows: TGTGCCAGCAGCTTAGACGACAGTTCGTACAATGAGCAGTTCTTC.

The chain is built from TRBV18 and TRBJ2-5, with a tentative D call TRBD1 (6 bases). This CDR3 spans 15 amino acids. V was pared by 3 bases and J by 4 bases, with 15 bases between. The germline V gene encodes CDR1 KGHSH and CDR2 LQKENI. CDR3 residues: CASSPTPEGGETQYF. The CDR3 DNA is TGTGCCAGCTCACCGACTCCCGAAGGGGGAGAGACCCAGTACTTC.

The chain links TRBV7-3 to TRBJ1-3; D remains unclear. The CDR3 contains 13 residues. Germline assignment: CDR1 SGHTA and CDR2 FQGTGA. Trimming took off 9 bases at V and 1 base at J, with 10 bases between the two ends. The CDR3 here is CARPMRSGNTIYF. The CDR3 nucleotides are TGTGCCAGGCCAATGAGGTCTGGAAACACCATATATTTT.

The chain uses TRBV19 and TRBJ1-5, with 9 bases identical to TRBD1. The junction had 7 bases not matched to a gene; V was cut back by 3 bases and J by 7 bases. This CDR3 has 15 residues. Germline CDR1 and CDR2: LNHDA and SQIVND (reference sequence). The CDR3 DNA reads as TGTGCCAGTAGTATCTCAGACAGGGGGTACCAGCCCCAGCATTTT. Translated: CASSISDRGYQPQHF.

In DNA form, the CDR3 reads TGTGCCTCAACCCGGGCGGGGGGCGGCAATCAGCCCCAGCATTTT. Its translation: CASTRAGGGNQPQHF. This chain uses TRBV30 with TRBJ1-5; possibly TRBD1 for D (6 bases). The germline V gene has CDR1 GTSNPN and CDR2 SVGIG (reference sequence). Trimming took 7 bases from V and 2 from J, leaving 18 bases between them. CDR3 length equals 15 residues.

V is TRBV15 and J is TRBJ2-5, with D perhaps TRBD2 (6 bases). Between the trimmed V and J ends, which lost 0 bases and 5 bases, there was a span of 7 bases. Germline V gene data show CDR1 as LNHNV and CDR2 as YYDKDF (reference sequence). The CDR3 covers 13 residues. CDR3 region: CATSRDGRETQYF. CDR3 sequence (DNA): TGTGCCACCAGCAGAGATGGGAGGGAGACCCAGTACTTC.